The 21 T cell receptor beta chains in this list originate from one sample, sequenced in a study of identifying expanded T cells in peripheral blood. TCRdb's table, derived via immunoSEQ multiplex PCR, lists solely in-frame clones and lacks some. The table includes 70,000 to 100,000 clones, around 90% detected once. The source material was blood. Receptors were obtained from a person aged 18 to 69 in good health.

The genes are TRBV10-2 and TRBJ2-1; D ambiguous. CDR1 and CDR2 (germline): WSHSY, SAAADI. This CDR3 contains 16 residues. V was shortened by 3 bases and J by 0 bases, with 12 bases between the two germline ends. CDR3 nucleotide sequence: TGCGCCAGCAGTGATTTAGCCCCGAGCTCCTACAATGAGCAGTTCTTC. This codes for CASSDLAPSSYNEQFF.

The chain couples TRBV4-3 to TRBJ2-1; 8 positions match TRBD1. With 4 bases clipped from V and 3 bases from J, the junction kept 5 bases outside the gene matches. The CDR3 has 15 residues. Germline CDR1 is LGHNA and CDR2 is YSLEER. The CDR3 DNA reads as TGCGCCAGCAGCCTCGGACAGGGTGGCTACAATGAGCAGTTCTTC. It codes for CASSLGQGGYNEQFF.

The rearrangement uses TRBV21-1 and TRBJ1-5. TRBV21-1 counts as a pseudogene. This CDR3 spans 16 amino acids. The DNA for the CDR3 is TGTGCCAGCAGCAAAGGTATGGGACCGGCCTTAGGGCCCCAGCATTTT. It codes for CASSKGMGPALGPQHF.

In its sample, this clone was seen once. CDR3 amino acids: CASSPRESGAGELFF. In DNA form, the CDR3 reads TGTGCCAGCTCACCACGGGAGTCGGGGGCCGGGGAGCTGTTTTTT. The chain recombines TRBV18 with TRBJ2-2, with D perhaps matching TRBD2 (6 bases). The CDR3 has 15 residues. Germline CDR1 and CDR2: KGHSH and LQKENI. V was pared by 1 base and J by 6 bases, with 12 bases between.

This rearrangement joins TRBV4-3 to TRBJ1-1; 7 nucleotides align to TRBD1. With V trimmed by 4 bases and J by 5 bases, 10 bases remained unmatched. The CDR3 totals 15 residues. CDR1 LGHNA and CDR2 YSLEER come from the germline V gene. Written as DNA, the CDR3 is TGCGCCAGCAGCCCTTCAGAGGGGGCGCAAACTGAAGCTTTCTTT. Protein sequence: CASSPSEGAQTEAFF.

CDR3 nucleotide sequence: TGTGCCAGCAGTTTATCGGGGGGGGCGGGAAATGAGCAGTTCTTC. Translated, it gives CASSLSGGAGNEQFF. V is TRBV27 and J is TRBJ2-1, with D perhaps TRBD2 (7 bases). Between the trimmed V and J ends, which lost 0 bases and 7 bases, there was a span of 13 bases. Germline V gives CDR1 MNHEY, CDR2 SMNVEV (reference sequence). There are 15 residues in the CDR3.

This sequence joins TRBV7-2 and TRBJ2-1, with 7 nucleotides matching TRBD2. The germline CDR1 and CDR2 sequences are SGHTA and FQGNSA. The junction had 6 bases not matched to a gene; V was cut back by 0 bases and J by 7 bases. This CDR3 is built from 15 residues. As DNA, the CDR3 is TGTGCCAGCAGCTTAGCGAGCGGGGCACCGAATGAGCAGTTCTTC. This translates into CASSLASGAPNEQFF.

The chain has TRBV5-1 and TRBJ2-7; perhaps TRBD2 as D (5 bases). V was shortened by 2 bases and J by 2 bases, with 14 bases between the two germline ends. This CDR3 is built from 15 residues. Germline V gene sequence: CDR1 SGHRS, CDR2 YFSETQ. CDR3 in DNA: TGCGCCAGCAGCTTAAAGCGGCGTGGGACCTACGAGCAGTACTTC. This gives the protein CASSLKRRGTYEQYF.

J is TRBJ1-2 and V is TRBV19, with 11 bases matching TRBD1. Unmatched junction bases numbered 8, after V lost 7 bases and J lost 4 bases. The CDR3 covers 15 residues. The V gene's germline CDR1 is LNHDA and CDR2 SQIVND (reference sequence). DNA for the CDR3: TGTGCCAGTATTGGACAGGGGGCTGGAAGCTATGGCTACACCTTC. Translated, it gives CASIGQGAGSYGYTF. Based on the CDR3 plus reference TRBV19 and TRBJ1-2, the full variable domain is DGGITQSPKYLFRKEGQNVTLSCEQNLNHDAMYWYRQDPGQGLRLIYYSQIVNDFQKGDIAEGYSVSREKKESFPLTVTSAQKNPTAFYLCASIGQGAGSYGYTFGSGTRLTVV.

V usage is TRBV6-5 and J usage is TRBJ1-1; D is undetermined. This CDR3 comprises 13 residues. CDR1 and CDR2 from the germline V gene are MNHEY and SVGAGI. Trimming pared 6 bases from V and 3 bases from J, leaving 11 bases between. The CDR3 spells CASRLSQYTEAFF. The CDR3 DNA reads TGTGCCAGCAGATTATCTCAGTACACTGAAGCTTTCTTT.

This clone was seen once. J is TRBJ1-1 and V is TRBV2, with D possibly matching TRBD1 (6 bases). V lost 3 bases and J lost 4, with 18 bases in between. This CDR3 has 16 amino acids. Germline CDR1 reads SNHLY; CDR2 reads FYNNEI. Written as DNA, the CDR3 is TGTGCCAGCAGTGACCCCAGGACAGTTGCGTCCACTGAAGCTTTCTTT. It translates to CASSDPRTVASTEAFF.

This sequence joins TRBV5-5 and TRBJ2-7, with no clear D. The germline gives CDR1 SGHKS, CDR2 YYEKEE (reference sequence). Trimming removed 4 bases from V and 0 bases from J, with 2 bases in between. CDR3 length equals 11 residues. The CDR3 DNA reads as TGTGCCAGCAGCCGCTCCTACGAGCAGTACTTC. This codes for CASSRSYEQYF.

V and J are TRBV6-5 and TRBJ2-7; the D gene is possibly TRBD2 (6 bases). The V gene lost 4 bases and the J gene lost 6 bases, with 13 bases spanning the gap. This CDR3 spans 13 amino acids. Germline V lookup: CDR1 MNHEY, CDR2 SVGAGI. The CDR3 spells CASSLLPGGEQYF. The CDR3 DNA is TGTGCCAGCAGTTTGCTTCCCGGGGGCGAGCAGTACTTC.

This clone has a single count. V and J are TRBV1 and TRBJ1-4; TRBD1, the table's D call, lacks a check against the DNA. TRBV1 represents a pseudogene. This CDR3 spans 16 amino acids. CDR3 sequence: CTSSQDKAGRNEKLFF. The CDR3 nucleotides are TGCACCAGCAGCCAAGATAAGGCAGGAAGAAATGAAAAACTGTTTTTT.

The chain links TRBV11-1 to TRBJ2-1; 11 positions agree with TRBD2. J was trimmed by 9 bases and V by 5 bases; bases with no gene match: 9. The germline V gene has CDR1 SGHAT and CDR2 FQDESV (reference sequence). CDR3 length: 15 amino acids. CDR3 amino acids: CASSISGGAGGEQFF. Written as DNA, the CDR3 is TGTGCCAGCAGCATTAGCGGGGGGGCCGGCGGTGAGCAGTTCTTC.

The chain is built from TRBV5-6 and TRBJ1-5; the match to TRBD1 covers 11 bases. The V segment lost 1 base and the J segment 5 bases; nucleotides outside the gene matches: 5. Germline CDR1 reads SGHDT; CDR2 reads YYEEEE. The CDR3 spans 16 residues. In nucleotides, the CDR3 is TGTGCCAGCAGCTTGAGGTGGGGACAGGGGGATCAGCCCCAGCATTTT. Protein: CASSLRWGQGDQPQHF. The full variable domain, rest sourced from reference TRBV5-6 and TRBJ1-5, is DAGVTQSPTHLIKTRGQQVTLRCSPKSGHDTVSWYQQALGQGPQFIFQYYEEEERQRGNFPDRFSGHQFPNYSSELNVNALLLGDSALYLCASSLRWGQGDQPQHFGDGTRLSIL.

The CDR3 loop is CASSRTGQPDGYTF. DNA for the CDR3: TGTGCCAGCAGCCGGACAGGGCAGCCGGATGGCTACACCTTC. The chain couples TRBV14 to TRBJ1-2; 8 nucleotides align to TRBD1. Trimming removed 4 bases from V and 6 bases from J; junction bases left unmatched: 7. CDR1 SGHDN and CDR2 FVKESK come from the germline V gene. The CDR3 covers 14 residues.

This CDR3 is CASSSPDHYEQYF. The CDR3 DNA is TGTGCCAGCAGTTCACCGGACCACTACGAGCAGTACTTC. This chain uses TRBV6-6 with TRBJ2-7; D not resolved. From germline, CDR1 is MNHNY and CDR2 SVGAGI (reference sequence). V lost 4 bases and J lost 3, with 10 bases in between. The CDR3 covers 13 residues.

This clone was counted once. The CDR3 region has the DNA TGCGCCAGCAGCCAGGATATACAGGGGGGCCCCTCTGGGGCCAACGTCCTGACTTTC. Translated, it gives CASSQDIQGGPSGANVLTF. V and J are TRBV4-3 and TRBJ2-6; TRBD1 aligns across 8 bases. Germline loops: CDR1 LGHNA, CDR2 YSLEER. The CDR3 length is 19 residues. Germline trimming cut 3 bases from V and 0 bases from J; bases unmatched to any gene: 10.

The chain links TRBV29-1 to TRBJ1-2; possible D gene TRBD1, 5 bases. CDR3 length equals 13 residues. CDR1 is SQVTM and CDR2 is ANQGSEA in the germline V gene. V lost 7 bases, J lost 5 bases, and 17 bases lay in between. CDR3 protein: CSATPGTRYGYTF. The CDR3, as DNA: TGCAGCGCCACTCCGGGGACCCGATATGGCTACACCTTC.

This rearrangement joins TRBV19 to TRBJ1-1; tentative D call: TRBD1 (6 bases). V lost 1 base and J 8 bases, leaving 8 bases between the germline ends. This CDR3 has 12 residues. Germline values: CDR1 LNHDA, CDR2 SQIVND (reference sequence). The CDR3, as DNA: TGTGCCAGTAGTATAGCCAGGGGCGAAGCTTTCTTT. Translation: CASSIARGEAFF.